The entry below gives a single TCR beta chain sequence along with its context. This sample is drawn from a study of blood T cell repertoires in COVID-19. The overall study: PBMCs, B-cell-depleted T cells, or T cells were the source of the cDNA or gDNA that made up the material.

In the original workflow: Estimation of nucleated cell counts was performed using reference gene primer amplification. TCRdb's copy holds only in-frame clones and misses some; the assay was immunoSEQ multiplex PCR. V, J and clone size are taken as reported in that table, and D and trimming were inferred from the DNA itself. The table shows approximately 180,000 clones, with 70% to 90% occurring only once. The CDR3 is made up of 16 amino acids. From germline, CDR1 is SGHDT and CDR2 YYEEEE. J gave up 1 base and V 4 bases, and 8 bases lay outside the gene matches. Sequencing input: peripheral blood. The sequence derives from a man in his 60s with acute or convalescent COVID-19. V gene TRBV5-6 combines with J gene TRBJ1-2, with TRBD1 matching over 9 bases. The CDR3 region has the DNA TGTGCCAGCAGCGGAACGGGACAGGGACGTAACTATGGCTACACCTTC. Its translation is CASSGTGQGRNYGYTF.